This T cell receptor (beta chain) was sequenced during a study of read filtering for tumor transcriptome and immune sequencing. Study information: Per sample, TCR-region reads ranged about 3.5 to 11 million by IR-seq, roughly 85 to 1,300 by RNA-seq.

In germline, CDR1 is SGHRS, CDR2 YFSETQ. The CDR3 covers 16 residues. Trimming shortened V by 3 bases and J by 2 bases, and 12 bases separated the two germline ends. This library used roughly 370 ng RNA and molecular barcoded adaptors spanning alpha/delta and beta/gamma chains. TCRdb analysed the reads with MiXCR anew, one entry per CDR3 protein. In the table there are tens of thousands of distinct CDR3 sequences, around 21% of which are singletons. This clonotype was observed at least ten times. What it recognizes is unknown. Findings of the study overall: About 82% of IR-seq clonotypes had a single read, yet these held around 3.5% of reads. Without single-read clonotypes, shared clonotype proportions correlated more between IR-seq and RNA-seq.

This receptor was identified in a donor aged 40 or over with multiple myeloma. Sequenced input: a population of CD138-negative cells sorted from bone marrow. V gene TRBV5-1 combines with J gene TRBJ2-6; D unclear. The CDR3 DNA is TGCGCCAGCAGCTCCGCAGTCGGCCCTGGGGCCAACGTCCTGACTTTC. It translates to CASSSAVGPGANVLTF.